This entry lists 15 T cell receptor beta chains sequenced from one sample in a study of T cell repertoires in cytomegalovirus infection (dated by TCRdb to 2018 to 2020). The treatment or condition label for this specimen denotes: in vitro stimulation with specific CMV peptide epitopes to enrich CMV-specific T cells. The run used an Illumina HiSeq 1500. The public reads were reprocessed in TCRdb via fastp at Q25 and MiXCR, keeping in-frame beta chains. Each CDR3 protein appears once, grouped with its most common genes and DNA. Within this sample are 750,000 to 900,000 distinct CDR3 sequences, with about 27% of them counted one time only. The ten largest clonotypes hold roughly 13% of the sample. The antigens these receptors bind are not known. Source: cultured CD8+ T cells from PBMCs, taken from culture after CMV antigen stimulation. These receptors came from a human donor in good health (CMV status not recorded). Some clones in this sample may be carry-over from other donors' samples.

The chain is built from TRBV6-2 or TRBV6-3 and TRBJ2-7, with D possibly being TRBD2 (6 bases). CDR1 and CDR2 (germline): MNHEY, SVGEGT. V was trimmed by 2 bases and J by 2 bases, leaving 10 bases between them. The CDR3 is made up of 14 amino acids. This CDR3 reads CASSYRGTPYEQYV. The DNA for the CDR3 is TGTGCCAGCAGTTACCGGGGGACTCCCTACGAGCAGTACGTC.

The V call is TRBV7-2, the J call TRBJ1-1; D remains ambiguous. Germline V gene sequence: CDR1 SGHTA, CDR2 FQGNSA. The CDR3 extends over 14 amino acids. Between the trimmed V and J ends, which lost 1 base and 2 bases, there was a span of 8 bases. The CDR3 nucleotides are TGTGCCAGCAGCTTAGTTACAGTAAACACTGAAGCTTTCTTT. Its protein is CASSLVTVNTEAFF.

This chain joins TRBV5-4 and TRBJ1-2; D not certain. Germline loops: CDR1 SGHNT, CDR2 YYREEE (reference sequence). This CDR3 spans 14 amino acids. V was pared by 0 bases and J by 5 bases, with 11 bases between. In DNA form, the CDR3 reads TGTGCCAGCAGCTTGGAGCGTAGAGGGTATGGCTACACCTTC. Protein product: CASSLERRGYGYTF.

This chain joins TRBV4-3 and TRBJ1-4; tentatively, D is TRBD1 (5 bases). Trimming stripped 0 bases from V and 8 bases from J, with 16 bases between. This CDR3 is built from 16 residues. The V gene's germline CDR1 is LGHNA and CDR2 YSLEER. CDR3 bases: TGCGCCAGCAGCCAAGATGGAGTAGGGTCAGGGGAAAAACTGTTTTTT. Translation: CASSQDGVGSGEKLFF.

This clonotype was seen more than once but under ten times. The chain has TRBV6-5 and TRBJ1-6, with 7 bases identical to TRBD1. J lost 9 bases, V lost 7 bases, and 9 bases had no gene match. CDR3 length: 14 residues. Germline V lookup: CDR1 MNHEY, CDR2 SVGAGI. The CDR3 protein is CASTKDRSPSPLHF. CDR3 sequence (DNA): TGTGCCAGCACCAAGGACAGGAGCCCTTCACCCCTCCACTTT.

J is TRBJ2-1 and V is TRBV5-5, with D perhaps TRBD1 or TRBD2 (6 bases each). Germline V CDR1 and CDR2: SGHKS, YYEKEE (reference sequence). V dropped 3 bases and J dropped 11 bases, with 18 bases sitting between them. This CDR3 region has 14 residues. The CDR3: CASSSEQGGGQQFF. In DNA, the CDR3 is TGTGCCAGCAGCTCCGAACAGGGAGGTGGGCAGCAGTTCTTC.

The CDR3 DNA follows: TGTGCCAGCATTGGAGGTCAGGGCACTGAAGCTTTCTTT. This translates into CASIGGQGTEAFF. The chain links TRBV2 to TRBJ1-1; D is perhaps TRBD1 (5 bases). This CDR3 comprises 13 residues. CDR1 and CDR2 from the germline V gene are SNHLY and FYNNEI. Trimming took off 7 bases at V and 4 bases at J, with 13 bases between the two ends.

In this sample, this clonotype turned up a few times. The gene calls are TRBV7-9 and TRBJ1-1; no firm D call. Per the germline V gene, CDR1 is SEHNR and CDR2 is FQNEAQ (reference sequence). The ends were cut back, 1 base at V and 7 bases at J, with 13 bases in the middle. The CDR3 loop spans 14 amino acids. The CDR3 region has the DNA TGTGCCAGCAGCTTAGAAGGTTGGCGAAATGAAGCTTTCTTT. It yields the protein CASSLEGWRNEAFF.

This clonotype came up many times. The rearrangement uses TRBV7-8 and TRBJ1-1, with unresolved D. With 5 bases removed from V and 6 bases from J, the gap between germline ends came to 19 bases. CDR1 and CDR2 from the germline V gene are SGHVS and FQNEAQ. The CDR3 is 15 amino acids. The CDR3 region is CASSPGQAWSPEAFF. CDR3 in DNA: TGTGCCAGCAGCCCCGGGCAGGCTTGGTCCCCTGAAGCTTTCTTT. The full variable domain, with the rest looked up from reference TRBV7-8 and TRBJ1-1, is GAGVSQSPRYKVAKRGQDVALRCDPISGHVSLFWYQQALGQGPEFLTYFQNEAQLDKSGLPSDRFFAERPEGSVSTLKIQRTQQEDSAVYLCASSPGQAWSPEAFFGQGTRLTVV.

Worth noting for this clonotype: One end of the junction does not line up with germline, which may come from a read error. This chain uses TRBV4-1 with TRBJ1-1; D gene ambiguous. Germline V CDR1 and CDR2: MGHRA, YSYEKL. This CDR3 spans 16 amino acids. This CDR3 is CASSQDGGPLNTEAFF. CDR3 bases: TGCGCCAGTAGCCAAGATGGAGGACCCTTGAACACTGAAGCTTTCTTT.

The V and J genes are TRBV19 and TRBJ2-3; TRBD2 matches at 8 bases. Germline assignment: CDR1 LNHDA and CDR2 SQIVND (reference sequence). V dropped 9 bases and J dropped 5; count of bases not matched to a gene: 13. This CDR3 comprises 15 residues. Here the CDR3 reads CASHQAGGAEDTQYF. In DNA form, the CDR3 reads TGTGCCAGCCACCAGGCCGGGGGGGCGGAAGATACGCAGTATTTT.

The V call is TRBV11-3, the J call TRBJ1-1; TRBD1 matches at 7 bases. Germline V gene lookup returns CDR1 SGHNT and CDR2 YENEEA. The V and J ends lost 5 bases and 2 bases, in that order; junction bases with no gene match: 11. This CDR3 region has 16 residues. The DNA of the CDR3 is TGTGCCAGCAGCCAAGCAGGAACAGGGGTTAACACTGAAGCTTTCTTT. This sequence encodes CASSQAGTGVNTEAFF.

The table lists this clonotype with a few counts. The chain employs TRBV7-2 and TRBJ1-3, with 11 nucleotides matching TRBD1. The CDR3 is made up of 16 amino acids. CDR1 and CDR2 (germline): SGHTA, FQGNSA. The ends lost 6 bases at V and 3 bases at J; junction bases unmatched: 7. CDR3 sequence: CASSPRTGGFGNTIYF. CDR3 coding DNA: TGTGCCAGCAGTCCCCGGACAGGGGGCTTTGGAAACACCATATATTTT.

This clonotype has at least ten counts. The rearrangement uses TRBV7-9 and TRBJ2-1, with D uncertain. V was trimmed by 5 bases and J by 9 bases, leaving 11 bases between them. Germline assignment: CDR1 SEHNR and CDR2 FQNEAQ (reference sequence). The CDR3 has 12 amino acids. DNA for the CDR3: TGTGCCAGCAGCCCCGAGACTGGTGAGCAGTTCTTC. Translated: CASSPETGEQFF.

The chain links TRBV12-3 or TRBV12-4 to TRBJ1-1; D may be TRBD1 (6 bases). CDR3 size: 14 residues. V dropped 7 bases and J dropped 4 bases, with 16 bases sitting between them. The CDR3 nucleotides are TGTGCCAGCACCTGGGGGGGCGGGGGCACTGAAGCTTTCTTT. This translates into CASTWGGGGTEAFF.